Listed below are T cell receptor beta chains from one sample, sequenced in a study of blood T cell repertoires in COVID-19. Method: immunoSEQ multiplex PCR; TCRdb's copy keeps in-frame clones and lacks some. The sample has around 310,000 clones; about 88% are singletons. Sequenced material: PBMCs or T cells enriched from blood (not recorded which). These receptors were obtained from a woman aged 40 to 50 who had recovered from COVID-19. Each CDR3 is given without its conserved first and last residue.

j_call: TRBJ2-1
v_call: TRBV11-2
cdr3_aa: ASSPSLENEQF

j_call: TRBJ2-4
v_call: TRBV19
cdr3_aa: ASTMGGTSVAKNIQY

j_call: TRBJ2-7
v_call: TRBV12-5
cdr3_aa: ASGLAGVRY

j_call: TRBJ2-5
v_call: TRBV7-2
cdr3_aa: ASSIDRGLVETQY

j_call: TRBJ2-1
v_call: TRBV7-8
cdr3_aa: ASSLFIVGQVLDEQF

j_call: TRBJ2-7
v_call: TRBV9
cdr3_aa: ASSVGQAASYEQY

j_call: TRBJ2-1
v_call: TRBV10-3
cdr3_aa: AISALTSDYNEQF

j_call: TRBJ1-1
v_call: TRBV19
cdr3_aa: ASSMGQGEAF

j_call: TRBJ2-3
v_call: TRBV6-2/TRBV6-3
cdr3_aa: ASRPIAGTDTQY

j_call: TRBJ2-7
v_call: TRBV7-2
cdr3_aa: ASSLAQAGVPEQY

j_call: TRBJ2-2
v_call: TRBV30
cdr3_aa: AWKRVQGVGELF

j_call: TRBJ2-1
v_call: TRBV30
cdr3_aa: AWGIAGLAGGPYNEQF

j_call: TRBJ2-4
v_call: TRBV7-9
cdr3_aa: ASRTLAGVAKNIQY

j_call: TRBJ1-1
v_call: TRBV4-1
cdr3_aa: ASSQPTPSREWTEAF

j_call: TRBJ1-1
v_call: TRBV18
cdr3_aa: ASSPTGGEVNTEAF

j_call: TRBJ1-3
v_call: TRBV5-1
cdr3_aa: ASSLLPAGSGNTIY

j_call: TRBJ1-4
v_call: TRBV6-2/TRBV6-3
cdr3_aa: ASTPRAGGGEKLF